These 20 T cell receptor beta chains were sequenced from one sample in a study of T cell changes during pregnancy in multiple sclerosis. TCRdb's table, derived via immunoSEQ multiplex PCR, lists solely in-frame clones and lacks some. Found here are about 50,000 clones, about 93% of them singletons; the top ten hold 0.39%. The sequencing here drew on CD4+ T cells from peripheral blood mononuclear cells, taken after pregnancy. The source is a female donor with multiple sclerosis, enrolled in a pregnancy study.

The chain employs TRBV5-1 and TRBJ2-2, with 8 bases matching TRBD1. Germline assignment: CDR1 SGHRS and CDR2 YFSETQ. J gave up 4 bases and V 1 base, and 3 bases lay outside the gene matches. This CDR3 contains 15 residues. The CDR3 reads CASSLRQGSTGELFF. The CDR3 DNA sequence: TGCGCCAGCAGCTTGCGACAGGGGAGCACCGGGGAGCTGTTTTTT.

A remark on this clone: One end of the junction does not line up with germline, which may come from a read error. V gene TRBV6-5 combines with J gene TRBJ1-2, with 11 bases identical to TRBD1. The CDR3 covers 14 residues. Germline V gene sequence: CDR1 MNHEY, CDR2 SVGAGI. The CDR3 here is CASRPTGTGGRRAF. In nucleotides, the CDR3 is TGTGCCAGCAGACCGACCGGGACAGGGGGGAGGAGGGCCTTC.

V is TRBV27 and J is TRBJ1-3; D uncertain. The germline gives CDR1 MNHEY, CDR2 SMNVEV (reference sequence). This CDR3 has 13 amino acids. Trimming removed 7 bases at V and 4 bases at J, with 11 bases between. The CDR3 reads CASISSLGNTIYF. Here the CDR3 DNA reads TGTGCCAGCATCTCGTCTTTGGGAAACACCATATATTTT.

This chain links TRBV11-2 with TRBJ1-3, with D uncertain. Germline V gene lookup returns CDR1 SGHAT and CDR2 FQNNGV. The CDR3 consists of 14 residues. V lost 5 bases and J 4 bases, leaving 12 bases between the germline ends. The CDR3: CASSRQSRGNTIYF. The CDR3 nucleotides are TGTGCCAGCAGCCGACAATCGCGAGGAAACACCATATATTTT.

The J gene is TRBJ2-3, the V gene TRBV6-6; D is undetermined. V was clipped by 0 bases and J by 6 bases, with 16 bases between them. The CDR3 is 16 amino acids. In germline, CDR1 is MNHNY, CDR2 SVGAGI (reference sequence). CDR3 protein: CASSYSLGPSSDTQYF. CDR3 sequence (DNA): TGTGCCAGCAGTTACTCTCTGGGCCCATCGTCGGATACGCAGTATTTT.

The V call is TRBV7-3, the J call TRBJ1-5; the match to TRBD1 covers 9 bases. The V gene end was trimmed by 5 bases and the J gene end by 11 bases; junction bases not matched to a gene: 7. Germline lookup yields CDR1 SGHTA and CDR2 FQGTGA. The CDR3 has 13 amino acids. The CDR3 nucleotides are TGTGCCAGCAGCCAGGGACAGGGAATGGCCCAGCATTTT. It yields the protein CASSQGQGMAQHF.

The chain links TRBV4-1 to TRBJ2-6, with unresolved D. V gave up 1 base and J gave up 0 bases, with 16 bases separating them. Germline loops: CDR1 MGHRA, CDR2 YSYEKL. CDR3 length: 19 amino acids. The DNA for the CDR3 is TGCGCCAGCAGCCAAGCGTTCTCAGGTCCCGGCTCTGGGGCCAACGTCCTGACTTTC. Translation gives CASSQAFSGPGSGANVLTF.

The chain links TRBV11-3 to TRBJ2-7; TRBD2 aligns across 10 bases. The CDR3 loop spans 12 amino acids. Per germline, CDR1 SGHNT and CDR2 YENEEA. Trimming took 2 bases from V and 12 from J; bases not matched to a gene: 4. Written as DNA, the CDR3 is TGTGCCAGCAGCTTATCTTTAGCGGGGGGGTACTTC. As protein: CASSLSLAGGYF.

The chain combines TRBV7-8 with TRBJ1-5, with TRBD1 matching 9 bases. V lost 1 base to trimming and J lost 7 bases; unmatched junction nucleotides: 8. In germline, CDR1 is SGHVS, CDR2 FQNEAQ. CDR3 length equals 16 residues. CDR3 DNA sequence: TGTGCCAGCAGCTTAGAGGGGGGACAGGGATACCAGCCCCAGCATTTT. Translating it yields CASSLEGGQGYQPQHF.

This chain joins TRBV13 and TRBJ1-2; the match to TRBD1 covers 8 bases. Germline loops: CDR1 PRHDT, CDR2 FYEKMQ (reference sequence). Trimming took 5 bases from V and 6 from J; bases not matched to a gene: 14. This CDR3 comprises 16 residues. CDR3 sequence (DNA): TGTGCCAGCAGCCTGGGTGGTACGACAGGGGATCATGGCTACACCTTC. Encoded protein: CASSLGGTTGDHGYTF. The full variable domain, with the rest looked up from reference TRBV13 and TRBJ1-2, is AAGVIQSPRHLIKEKRETATLKCYPIPRHDTVYWYQQGPGQDPQFLISFYEKMQSDKGSIPDRFSAQQFSDYHSELNMSSLELGDSALYFCASSLGGTTGDHGYTFGSGTRLTVV.

The rearrangement links TRBV2 to TRBJ1-2; TRBD1 matches 9 bases. Germline assignment: CDR1 SNHLY and CDR2 FYNNEI. The J segment lost 7 bases and the V segment lost 4 bases, leaving 7 bases of the junction unmatched. The CDR3 is made up of 14 amino acids. The CDR3, as DNA: TGTGCCAGCAGTGGCACAGGGGGCAGGTTTGGCTACACCTTC. Translation: CASSGTGGRFGYTF. The full variable domain, its missing parts supplied by reference TRBV2 and TRBJ1-2, is EPEVTQTPSHQVTQMGQEVILRCVPISNHLYFYWYRQILGQKVEFLVSFYNNEISEKSEIFDDQFSVERPDGSNFTLKIRSTKLEDSAMYFCASSGTGGRFGYTFGSGTRLTVV.

The chain carries TRBV6-5 and TRBJ1-2, with D possibly TRBD1 on 6 matching bases. The V end lost 5 bases, the J end lost 3 bases, and 13 bases lay between the germline ends. Germline lookup yields CDR1 MNHEY and CDR2 SVGAGI. This CDR3 contains 14 residues. The CDR3 coding sequence is TGTGCCAGCAGTGCCAGGGGAAATGACTATGGCTACACCTTC. Encoded protein: CASSARGNDYGYTF.

This chain connects TRBV30 to TRBJ1-3; TRBD1 aligns across 8 bases. With 5 bases clipped from V and 9 bases from J, the junction kept 3 bases outside the gene matches. The CDR3 sequence is 11 residues long. Germline loops: CDR1 GTSNPN, CDR2 SVGIG (reference sequence). The CDR3 reads CAWDQGATIYF. The DNA of the CDR3 is TGTGCCTGGGACCAGGGGGCCACCATATATTTT.

This clone was seen once. A much larger clone lies a single base off, so this may be a read error. The V and J genes are TRBV6-1 and TRBJ1-1, with 7 bases fitting TRBD1. CDR3 size: 15 residues. Germline V gene sequence: CDR1 MNHNS, CDR2 SASEGT. Here the CDR3 DNA reads TGTGACAGCAGTGGAGGGGCAGGGGGTGAAGCTGAAGCTTTCTTT. Its protein product is CDSSGGAGGEAEAFF.

In its sample, this clone was seen once. This chain uses TRBV19 with TRBJ1-5; 10 nucleotides align to TRBD1. J lost 3 bases, V lost 6 bases, and 2 bases had no gene match. Germline lookup yields CDR1 LNHDA and CDR2 SQIVND (reference sequence). The CDR3 loop spans 14 amino acids. The CDR3 sequence is CASRGQGNNQPQHF. CDR3 DNA sequence: TGTGCCAGTAGGGGACAGGGGAACAATCAGCCCCAGCATTTT.

This chain connects TRBV6-5 to TRBJ1-2; D is perhaps TRBD1 (6 bases). The CDR3 has 15 amino acids. Trimming shortened V by 7 bases and J by 0 bases, and 15 bases separated the two germline ends. CDR1 and CDR2 from the germline V gene are MNHEY and SVGAGI. CDR3 bases: TGTGCCAGCAAAGCACAGGGTAGGGCTAACTATGGCTACACCTTC. Amino acids: CASKAQGRANYGYTF.

The chain joins TRBV19 to TRBJ2-1; D is perhaps TRBD2 (5 bases). This CDR3 region has 15 residues. Deletions cut 0 bases from V and 8 bases from J, with 14 bases between. The germline V gene has CDR1 LNHDA and CDR2 SQIVND (reference sequence). The chain's CDR3 is CASSIDQTSQDEQFF. CDR3 DNA sequence: TGTGCCAGTAGTATAGATCAAACTAGTCAGGATGAGCAGTTCTTC.

This clone was counted a single time. The chain recombines TRBV6-4 with TRBJ2-1; TRBD2 is a possible D gene (6 bases). Germline V gives CDR1 MRHNA, CDR2 SNTAGT. The CDR3 loop spans 14 amino acids. Trimming took 6 bases from V and 2 from J, leaving 11 bases between them. The CDR3: CASRRDSAYNEQFF. CDR3 coding DNA: TGTGCCAGCAGAAGGGACTCAGCCTACAATGAGCAGTTCTTC.

V and J are TRBV7-9 and TRBJ1-4; TRBD1 aligns across 10 bases. Germline CDR1 reads SEHNR; CDR2 reads FQNEAQ (reference sequence). The CDR3 is made up of 15 amino acids. The V segment lost 4 bases and the J segment 9 bases; nucleotides outside the gene matches: 8. DNA for the CDR3: TGTGCCAGCAGCTACTCCGGGACAGGGGACCAAAAACTGTTTTTT. It translates to CASSYSGTGDQKLFF.

The chain couples TRBV5-5 to TRBJ2-7; the D gene is possibly TRBD1 (6 bases). The CDR3 consists of 16 residues. Germline V gene data show CDR1 as SGHKS and CDR2 as YYEKEE (reference sequence). Trimming cost V 1 base and J 0 bases, with 14 bases left between them. Here the CDR3 DNA reads TGTGCCAGCAGCTTGCAAGGGACAAGATTCTCCTACGAGCAGTACTTC. It specifies CASSLQGTRFSYEQYF.